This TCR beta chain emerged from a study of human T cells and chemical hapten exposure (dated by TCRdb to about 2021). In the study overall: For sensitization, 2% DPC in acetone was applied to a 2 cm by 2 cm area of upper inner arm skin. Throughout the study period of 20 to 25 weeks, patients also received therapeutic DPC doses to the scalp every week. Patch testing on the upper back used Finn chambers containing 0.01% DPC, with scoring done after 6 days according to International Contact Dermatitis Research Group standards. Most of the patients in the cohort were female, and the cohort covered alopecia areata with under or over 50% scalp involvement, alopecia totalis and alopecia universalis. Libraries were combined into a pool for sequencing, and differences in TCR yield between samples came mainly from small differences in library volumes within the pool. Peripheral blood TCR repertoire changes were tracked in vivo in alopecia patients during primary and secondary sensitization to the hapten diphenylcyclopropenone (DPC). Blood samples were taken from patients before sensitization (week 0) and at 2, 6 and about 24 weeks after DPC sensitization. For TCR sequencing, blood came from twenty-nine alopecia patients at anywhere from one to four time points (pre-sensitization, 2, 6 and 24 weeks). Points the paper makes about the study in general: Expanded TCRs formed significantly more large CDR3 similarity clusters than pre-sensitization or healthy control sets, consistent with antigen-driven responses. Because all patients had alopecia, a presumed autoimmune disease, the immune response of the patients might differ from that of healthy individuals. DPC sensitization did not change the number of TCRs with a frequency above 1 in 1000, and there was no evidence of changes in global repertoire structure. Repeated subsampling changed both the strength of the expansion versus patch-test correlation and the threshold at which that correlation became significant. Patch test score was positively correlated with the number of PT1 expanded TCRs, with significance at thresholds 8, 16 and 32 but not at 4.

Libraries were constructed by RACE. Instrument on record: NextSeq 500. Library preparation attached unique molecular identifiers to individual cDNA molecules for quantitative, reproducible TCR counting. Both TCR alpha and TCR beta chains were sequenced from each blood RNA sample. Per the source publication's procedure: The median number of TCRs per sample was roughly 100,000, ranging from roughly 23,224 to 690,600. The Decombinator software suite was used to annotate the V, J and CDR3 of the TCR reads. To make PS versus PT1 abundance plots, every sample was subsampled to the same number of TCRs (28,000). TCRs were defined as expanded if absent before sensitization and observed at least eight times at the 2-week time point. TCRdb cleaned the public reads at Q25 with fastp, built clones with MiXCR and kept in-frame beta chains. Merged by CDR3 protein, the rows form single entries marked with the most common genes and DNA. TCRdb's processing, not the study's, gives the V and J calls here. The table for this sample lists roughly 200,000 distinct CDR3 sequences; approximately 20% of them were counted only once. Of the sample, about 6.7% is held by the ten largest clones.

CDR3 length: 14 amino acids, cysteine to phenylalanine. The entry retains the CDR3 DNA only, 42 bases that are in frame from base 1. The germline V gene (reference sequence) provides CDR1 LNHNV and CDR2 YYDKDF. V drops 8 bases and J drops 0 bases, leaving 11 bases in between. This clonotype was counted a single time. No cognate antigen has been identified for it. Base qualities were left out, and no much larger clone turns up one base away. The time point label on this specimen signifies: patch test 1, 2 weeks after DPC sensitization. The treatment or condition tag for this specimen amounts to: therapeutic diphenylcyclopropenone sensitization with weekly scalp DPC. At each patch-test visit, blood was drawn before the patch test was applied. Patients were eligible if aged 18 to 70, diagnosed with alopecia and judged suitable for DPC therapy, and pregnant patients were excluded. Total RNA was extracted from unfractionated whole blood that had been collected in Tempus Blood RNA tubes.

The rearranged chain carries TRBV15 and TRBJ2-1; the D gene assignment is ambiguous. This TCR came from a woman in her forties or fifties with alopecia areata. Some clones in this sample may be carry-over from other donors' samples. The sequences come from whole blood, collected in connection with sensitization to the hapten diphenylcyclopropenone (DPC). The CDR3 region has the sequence CATGFRSSYNEQFF. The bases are TGTGCCACCGGGTTTAGGAGCTCCTACAATGAGCAGTTCTTC.